Given below is one T cell receptor beta chain in context. The antigen is undetermined. The sample comes from a study of shared clonotypes between healthy human individuals. The study, taken as a whole, reports: Generation probability values for non-shared clonotypes were lower than those for clonotypes shared by all four donors. In having few donors, the study represented limited genetic and exposure-history diversity.

The assay ran at deep level. Sequenced by immunoSEQ multiplex PCR; TCRdb stores in-frame clones only, minus some. The repertoire holds around 2.5 million clones, under 95% seen once, with 0.36% in the top ten. The CDR3 is made up of 14 amino acids. V lost 4 bases, J lost 4 bases, and 3 bases stayed unmatched. The germline gives CDR1 SGHVS, CDR2 FQNEAQ. The clonotype was recovered from a man between 18 and 35 years old in good health. Some clones in this sample may be carry-over from other donors' samples. The rearrangement links TRBV7-8 to TRBJ1-5; 8 bases match TRBD1. The sequenced sample consisted of naive CD4+ T cells from PBMCs. Subset noted: CD45RA+ positively selected. The CDR3 sequence: CASSWTGRNQPQHF. CDR3 bases: TGTGCCAGCAGCTGGACAGGGCGAAATCAGCCCCAGCATTTT.